Shown below are 19 T cell receptor beta chains from a single sample sequenced in a study of CD8+ T cells in alopecia areata. Regarding treatment: oral pan-JAK inhibitor, 5-10 mg twice daily. From alopecia areata patients, lesional scalp punch biopsies and peripheral blood were collected. Isolated RNA was reverse transcribed into cDNA used as the sequencing template. Some clones are missing from TCRdb's copy, which holds only in-frame ones; the method was immunoSEQ multiplex PCR. The table records some 4,000 clones, around 68% of them present only once. The sample in question was skin, obtained at week 4, from a patient treated with tofacitinib. All receptors come from a human donor with alopecia areata.

V is TRBV6-1 and J is TRBJ2-3, with 7 bases lining up with TRBD1. The CDR3 loop spans 15 amino acids. The germline V gene has CDR1 MNHNS and CDR2 SASEGT. Unmatched junction bases numbered 10, after V lost 6 bases and J lost 4 bases. The CDR3 DNA follows: TGTGCCAGCAGAACTACAGGGGTGGGCCCAGATACGCAGTATTTT. This sequence encodes CASRTTGVGPDTQYF.

This rearrangement joins TRBV2 to TRBJ2-2; no firm D call. Germline loops: CDR1 SNHLY, CDR2 FYNNEI. The CDR3 is 13 amino acids. Trimming removed 0 bases from V and 5 bases from J, with 4 bases in between. CDR3: CASSEARTGELFF. CDR3 DNA: TGTGCCAGCAGTGAAGCGAGAACCGGGGAGCTGTTTTTT.

This clone was observed a few times. As DNA, the CDR3 is TGTGCCAGCAGTTACAAGGGGAGGGAAGGAAACACCATATATTTT. Amino acid sequence: CASSYKGREGNTIYF. The genes are TRBV6-5 and TRBJ1-3, with D perhaps matching TRBD1 (5 bases). The CDR3 runs 15 residues. The ends were cut back, 2 bases at V and 4 bases at J, with 12 bases in the middle. From germline, CDR1 is MNHEY and CDR2 SVGAGI.

This chain uses TRBV6-5 with TRBJ1-2, with D unresolved. V lost 8 bases to trimming and J lost 5 bases, with 18 bases between them. The germline V gene encodes CDR1 MNHEY and CDR2 SVGAGI. The CDR3 has 14 amino acids. CDR3 DNA: TGTGCCAGCCAAAAGGTGTCAGCGTCTTATGGCTACACCTTC. Translating it yields CASQKVSASYGYTF.

This clone was seen more than once but under ten times. The chain recombines TRBV28 with TRBJ2-6, with TRBD1 matching over 7 bases. This CDR3 is 17 amino acids long. Germline lookup yields CDR1 MDHEN and CDR2 SYDVKM. Trimming at V came to 7 bases and at J to 2 bases, leaving 11 bases not matched to a gene. The CDR3 loop is CASNSGQNLTGANVLTF. CDR3 DNA sequence: TGTGCCAGCAACTCGGGACAGAATTTAACTGGGGCCAACGTCCTGACTTTC.

The CDR3 sequence: CASSVYGTSYEQYF. The CDR3 bases are TGTGCCAGCAGCGTCTACGGGACTAGCTACGAGCAGTACTTC. The chain joins TRBV9 to TRBJ2-7; 8 nucleotides line up with TRBD2. Unmatched junction bases numbered 4, after V lost 2 bases and J lost 3 bases. Germline CDR1 reads SGDLS; CDR2 reads YYNGEE. The CDR3 consists of 14 residues.

As concerns this clone: One junction end disagrees with the germline gene, perhaps due to a read error. For the CDR3, the DNA is TGTGCCAGCGGTGAAGTGGGGGGCCACACGAAGGAGACCCAGTACTTC. Translation: CASGEVGGHTKETQYF. The chain uses TRBV6-1 and TRBJ2-5, with D perhaps TRBD1 or TRBD2 (6 bases each). This CDR3 is built from 16 residues. Germline V gene lookup returns CDR1 MNHNS and CDR2 SASEGT.

This clone was seen more than once but under ten times. This chain links TRBV5-4 with TRBJ2-5, with 9 positions matching TRBD2. The CDR3 length is 15 residues. Germline CDR1 SGHNT, CDR2 YYREEE (reference sequence). V was clipped by 3 bases and J by 11 bases; unmatched bases: 14. CDR3 in amino acids: CASSWQSGRNREQYF. Here the CDR3 DNA reads TGTGCCAGCAGCTGGCAGAGCGGGAGGAACCGGGAGCAGTACTTC.

The sample holds a few counts of this clone. The V gene is TRBV6-5, the J gene TRBJ1-2; a possible D gene is TRBD1 (5 bases). The CDR3 spans 11 residues. V was trimmed by 5 bases and J by 7 bases, leaving 8 bases between them. CDR1 and CDR2 from the germline V gene are MNHEY and SVGAGI. CDR3 sequence reads: CASSMGLGYTF. CDR3 DNA sequence: TGTGCCAGCAGTATGGGGCTTGGCTACACCTTC.

This clone occurred a few times. CDR3 nucleotides: TGTGCCAGCAGCCCCCGTTGGGGCTCCTACGAGCAGTACTTC. It codes for CASSPRWGSYEQYF. The chain carries TRBV6-5 and TRBJ2-7; D unclear. This CDR3 comprises 14 residues. Germline CDR1 MNHEY, CDR2 SVGAGI. V shed 6 bases and J shed 0 bases, with 12 bases lying between them.

This clone was counted a single time. The J gene is TRBJ2-1, the V gene TRBV7-1; TRBD1 agrees at 7 bases. TRBV7-1 qualifies as an ORF whose function is uncertain. J was trimmed by 8 bases and V by 4 bases; bases with no gene match: 11. This CDR3 is 15 amino acids long. The chain's CDR3 is CASSLGDSHLDEQFF. CDR3 in DNA: TGTGCCAGCAGCTTAGGGGACAGTCATTTGGATGAGCAGTTCTTC.

The V gene is TRBV6-5, the J gene TRBJ2-2, with no clear D. V lost 7 bases, J lost 1 base, and 10 bases lay in between. The CDR3 runs 14 residues. Germline-derived CDR1 and CDR2 are MNHEY and SVGAGI. This CDR3 is CASTDGLNTGELFF. As DNA, the CDR3 is TGTGCCAGCACCGATGGCCTGAACACCGGGGAGCTGTTTTTT.

J is TRBJ2-4 and V is TRBV9; D possibly matches TRBD1 or TRBD2 (5 bases each). From germline, CDR1 is SGDLS and CDR2 YYNGEE. There are 14 residues in the CDR3. Trimming stripped 1 base from V and 3 bases from J, with 8 bases between. DNA for the CDR3: TGTGCCAGCAGCGTAACAGGAGGCAAAAACATTCAGTACTTC. The encoded protein is CASSVTGGKNIQYF.

The chain employs TRBV7-2 and TRBJ1-1, with no clear D. The CDR3 length is 13 residues. V lost 1 base to trimming and J lost 1 base, with 4 bases between them. Germline V CDR1 and CDR2: SGHTA, FQGNSA. The CDR3 DNA reads TGTGCCAGCAGCTTAGGGTGGAACACTGAAGCTTTCTTT. It specifies CASSLGWNTEAFF.

The chain has TRBV4-2 and TRBJ1-1, with unresolved D. V was clipped by 5 bases and J by 4 bases, with 8 bases between them. The CDR3 consists of 12 residues. Germline assignment: CDR1 LGHNA and CDR2 YNFKEQ. CDR3 bases: TGTGCCAGCAGCTTCGGAACCACTGAAGCTTTCTTT. Translating gives CASSFGTTEAFF.

CDR3 residues: CASSDIGEQYF. The CDR3 DNA reads as TGTGCCAGCAGTGACATCGGGGAGCAGTACTTC. This chain uses TRBV6-6 with TRBJ2-7; D gene ambiguous. Between the trimmed V and J ends, which lost 5 bases and 7 bases, there was a span of 9 bases. The CDR3 has 11 amino acids. CDR1 and CDR2 (germline): MNHNY, SVGAGI (reference sequence).

V and J are TRBV7-6 and TRBJ1-1; no definite D call. Trimming shortened V by 1 base and J by 1 base, and 7 bases separated the two germline ends. Per the germline V gene, CDR1 is SGHVS and CDR2 is FNYEAQ. The CDR3 runs to 14 residues. This CDR3 is CASSLDIRNTEAFF. The CDR3 nucleotides are TGTGCCAGCAGCTTAGATATACGGAACACTGAAGCTTTCTTT.

This clone has more than one count but fewer than ten. The rearrangement links TRBV7-6 to TRBJ1-1, with TRBD1 identical over 9 bases. The CDR3 is 14 residues long. CDR1 is SGHVS and CDR2 is FNYEAQ in the germline V gene. Trimming at V came to 5 bases and at J to 5 bases, leaving 6 bases not matched to a gene. As DNA, the CDR3 is TGTGCCAGCAGCGCCGGGACAGGGAATACTGAAGCTTTCTTT. It specifies CASSAGTGNTEAFF.

The chain recombines TRBV18 with TRBJ2-5, with 7 bases identical to TRBD1. Germline V CDR1 and CDR2: KGHSH, LQKENI. Trimming took 3 bases from V and 11 from J; bases not matched to a gene: 15. The CDR3 spans 15 residues. The CDR3 coding sequence is TGTGCCAGCTCACCGCAGGGGGACCCCTCTGTTGAGCAGTACTTC. This translates into CASSPQGDPSVEQYF. The variable domain in full, completed from reference TRBV18 and TRBJ2-5, reads NAGVMQNPRHLVRRRGQEARLRCSPMKGHSHVYWYRQLPEEGLKFMVYLQKENIIDESGMPKERFSAEFPKEGPSILRIQQVVRGDSAAYFCASSPQGDPSVEQYFGPGTRLLVL.